This T cell receptor (beta chain) was sequenced during a study of somatic mutations in cytotoxic T cells in rheumatoid arthritis. Turning to the study itself: Patient blood (approximately 28 ml EDTA) was collected right after diagnosis, preceding any treatment. Including V beta1+ cells that were sequenced for TCRB, some T-cell populations stained with V beta antibodies were flow-sorted at nearly 100% purity.

Study-level findings and limits: The largest CD8+ clone made up over 20% of CD8+ cells in about an eighth of the 65 patients.

There are 17 residues in the CDR3. With 1 base removed from V and 4 bases from J, the gap between germline ends came to 19 bases. The germline CDR1 and CDR2 sequences are MGHRA and YSYEKL. A remark on this clone: Antigen specificity is unknown.

Generated by immunoSEQ multiplex PCR, the TCRdb table keeps only in-frame clones and is missing some. The sample has 6,500 to 7,500 clones; roughly nine tenths are singletons. The rearrangement links TRBV4-1 to TRBJ1-2; D might be TRBD1 (6 bases). The receptor was derived from a woman between 65 and 79 years old with rheumatoid arthritis. Input material: CD8+ T cells sorted from blood. The DNA for the CDR3 is TGCGCCAGCAGCCAAGGCCACTTGGTGGACAGCCTCTATGGCTACACCTTC. As protein: CASSQGHLVDSLYGYTF.